Following are 32 T cell receptor beta chains from one sample sequenced in a study of blood T cell repertoires in COVID-19. Libraries were prepared by immunoSEQ multiplex PCR; TCRdb keeps only in-frame clonotypes and omits some of them. The sample contains around 240,000 clones, roughly four fifths of which appear only once. The sample was peripheral blood. The receptor source for this set is a woman of 80 years or more with acute or convalescent COVID-19.

The rearrangement uses TRBV19 and TRBJ2-3, with TRBD2 as a possible D gene (5 bases). The CDR3 length is 14 residues. From germline, CDR1 is LNHDA and CDR2 SQIVND (reference sequence). The germline V and J ends were trimmed by 2 bases and 4 bases, with 10 bases remaining between them. CDR3 sequence reads: CASSISLAADTQYF. The CDR3 nucleotides read TGTGCCAGTAGTATAAGCCTAGCCGCAGATACGCAGTATTTT.

In the case of this clone: The same CDR3 also results from other DNA sequences found in this sample. The V and J genes are TRBV5-4 and TRBJ1-2; possibly TRBD1 for D (5 bases). The CDR3 covers 13 residues. Germline lookup yields CDR1 SGHNT and CDR2 YYREEE (reference sequence). Trimming left V 3 bases short and J 8 bases short, with 14 bases between. CDR3 bases: TGTGCCAGCAGCTGGGCGGGGCCGGGGGGCTACACCTTC. Translating it yields CASSWAGPGGYTF.

The chain couples TRBV3-1 (or the pseudogene TRBV3-2) to TRBJ2-3, with D possibly being TRBD2 (6 bases). The V end lost 0 bases, the J end lost 1 base, and 14 bases lay between the germline ends. Germline V lookup: CDR1 LGHDT, CDR2 YNNKEL (reference sequence). The length of the CDR3 is 17 residues. The CDR3 spells CASSQDRGDSCTDTQYF. CDR3 nucleotides: TGTGCCAGCAGCCAAGACCGTGGGGACTCGTGCACAGATACGCAGTATTTT.

V and J are TRBV19 and TRBJ2-1; D gene unclear. This CDR3 contains 12 residues. Trimming pared 5 bases from V and 4 bases from J, leaving 6 bases between. Germline V gene sequence: CDR1 LNHDA, CDR2 SQIVND (reference sequence). The CDR3 region has the DNA TGTGCCAGTAGTCCAGAATACAATGAGCAGTTCTTC. Its protein product is CASSPEYNEQFF.

The gene calls are TRBV7-2 and TRBJ2-7; D gene ambiguous. Germline V gene sequence: CDR1 SGHTA, CDR2 FQGNSA. V lost 11 bases, J lost 3 bases, and 11 bases lay in between. This CDR3 region has 11 residues. CDR3: CASSLHYEQYF. CDR3 nucleotide sequence: TGTGCCTCCAGCTTACACTACGAGCAGTACTTC.

The V and J genes are TRBV7-2 and TRBJ1-4, with D hard to call. The V gene's germline CDR1 is SGHTA and CDR2 FQGNSA. This CDR3 has 13 amino acids. V lost 5 bases and J 0 bases, leaving 4 bases between the germline ends. The CDR3 region has the DNA TGTGCCAGCAGCCCAGCAACTAATGAAAAACTGTTTTTT. Translation gives CASSPATNEKLFF.

V and J are TRBV11-1 and TRBJ2-1, with TRBD2 identical over 7 bases. Per the germline V gene, CDR1 is SGHAT and CDR2 is FQDESV (reference sequence). The CDR3 is 16 residues long. V dropped 6 bases and J dropped 0; count of bases not matched to a gene: 8. The CDR3 reads CASSRDTGGSYNEQFF. Here the CDR3 DNA reads TGTGCCAGCAGTCGAGACACGGGGGGCTCCTACAATGAGCAGTTCTTC.

V is TRBV30 and J is TRBJ2-7; tentatively, D is TRBD1 (5 bases). CDR1 is GTSNPN and CDR2 is SVGIG in the germline V gene (reference sequence). Deletions cut 4 bases from V and 3 bases from J, with 13 bases between. The CDR3 sequence is 13 residues long. The CDR3: CAWKRGTYYEQYF. The CDR3 nucleotides are TGTGCCTGGAAAAGGGGAACTTACTACGAGCAGTACTTC. The variable domain in full, completed from reference TRBV30 and TRBJ2-7, reads SQTIHQWPATLVQPVGSPLSLECTVEGTSNPNLYWYRQAAGRGLQLLFYSVGIGQISSEVPQNLSASRPQDRQFILSSKKLLLSDSGFYLCAWKRGTYYEQYFGPGTRLTVT.

The chain has TRBV4-3 and TRBJ2-3; 8 positions match TRBD2. The germline V gene encodes CDR1 LGHNA and CDR2 YSLEER. After removal of 0 bases from V and 0 bases from J, the junction contained 5 bases not matched to a gene. This CDR3 comprises 17 residues. Here the CDR3 DNA reads TGCGCCAGCAGCCAAGATAAAACTAGCGGTAGCACAGATACGCAGTATTTT. This translates into CASSQDKTSGSTDTQYF.

The chain carries TRBV7-2 and TRBJ2-3; 8 bases agree with TRBD2. Germline V gives CDR1 SGHTA, CDR2 FQGNSA. The CDR3 loop spans 16 amino acids. V was clipped by 5 bases and J by 0 bases; unmatched bases: 7. The CDR3 sequence: CASSLLAGSSTDTQYF. The DNA for the CDR3 is TGTGCCAGCAGCCTCTTAGCGGGATCCAGCACAGATACGCAGTATTTT.

In this sample, this clone turned up a few times. In the same sample, other DNA sequences code for this CDR3. CDR3 amino acids: CASSPGGLNTDTQYF. The CDR3 bases are TGTGCCAGCAGCCCCGGGGGACTCAACACAGATACGCAGTATTTT. The rearrangement uses TRBV7-9 and TRBJ2-3; D is possibly TRBD2 (6 bases). The ends were cut back, 5 bases at V and 2 bases at J, with 14 bases in the middle. Germline-derived CDR1 and CDR2 are SEHNR and FQNEAQ (reference sequence). The CDR3 has 15 amino acids. The variable domain in full, with the rest retrieved from reference TRBV7-9 and TRBJ2-3, is DTGVSQNPRHKITKRGQNVTFRCDPISEHNRLYWYRQTLGQGPEFLTYFQNEAQLEKSRLLSDRFSAERPKGSFSTLEIQRTEQGDSAMYLCASSPGGLNTDTQYFGPGTRLTVL.

V gene TRBV7-2 combines with J gene TRBJ2-7, with D possibly TRBD1 on 6 matching bases. The CDR3 contains 15 residues. Germline V gene sequence: CDR1 SGHTA, CDR2 FQGNSA. Deletions cut 4 bases from V and 4 bases from J, with 17 bases between. This CDR3 is CASSSGARDPYEQYF. CDR3 coding DNA: TGTGCCAGCAGCTCAGGGGCGAGGGATCCTTACGAGCAGTACTTC.

The CDR3 nucleotides read TGTGCCAGCAGCCGGGGACAGGGCGACACTGAAGCTTTCTTT. Protein product: CASSRGQGDTEAFF. The V gene is TRBV13, the J gene TRBJ1-1; 9 nucleotides match TRBD1. Germline-derived CDR1 and CDR2 are PRHDT and FYEKMQ (reference sequence). This CDR3 region has 14 residues. V was clipped by 5 bases and J by 3 bases; unmatched bases: 4.

The chain couples TRBV19 to TRBJ2-7; D possibly corresponds to TRBD2 (6 bases). The CDR3 runs to 12 residues. Germline V CDR1 and CDR2: LNHDA, SQIVND (reference sequence). Trimming left V 3 bases short and J 3 bases short, with 6 bases between. As DNA, the CDR3 is TGTGCCAGTAGTATGGGGGGCTACGAGCAGTACTTC. This codes for CASSMGGYEQYF.

This clone showed up just once. V usage is TRBV15 and J usage is TRBJ2-1; D is uncertain. The V gene's germline CDR1 is LNHNV and CDR2 YYDKDF (reference sequence). V dropped 0 bases and J dropped 4 bases, with 10 bases sitting between them. This CDR3 has 15 residues. For the CDR3, the DNA is TGTGCCACCAGCAGAGAGGCTAGTGCATACAATGAGCAGTTCTTC. Encoded protein: CATSREASAYNEQFF.

As regards this clone: This sample also contains other DNA sequences that code for the same CDR3. The chain couples TRBV4-3 to TRBJ2-7; maybe TRBD1 (5 bases). CDR1 LGHNA and CDR2 YSLEER come from the germline V gene. V was trimmed by 2 bases and J by 3 bases, leaving 8 bases between them. This CDR3 spans 13 amino acids. In nucleotides, the CDR3 is TGCGCCAGCAGCCAACAGGGAAGCTACGAGCAGTACTTC. Its protein is CASSQQGSYEQYF.

The chain employs TRBV5-5 and TRBJ2-2; TRBD1 might be the D (5 bases). CDR3 length: 14 amino acids. Germline V gene data show CDR1 as SGHKS and CDR2 as YYEKEE (reference sequence). The V and J ends lost 0 bases and 4 bases respectively, with 7 bases between them. CDR3 in amino acids: CASSLAGATGELFF. The CDR3 DNA sequence: TGTGCCAGCAGCTTGGCTGGGGCCACCGGGGAGCTGTTTTTT.

The chain employs TRBV27 and TRBJ2-7; 11 bases fit TRBD1. Trimming took 8 bases from V and 0 from J; bases not matched to a gene: 15. Germline values: CDR1 MNHEY, CDR2 SMNVEV (reference sequence). There are 18 residues in the CDR3. The CDR3 nucleotides are TGTGCCAGCTCTCGGACAGGGGGCCGCAGCGGGATCTCCTACGAGCAGTACTTC. This codes for CASSRTGGRSGISYEQYF.

V gene TRBV11-1 combines with J gene TRBJ1-4, with 9 bases aligning to TRBD1. This CDR3 contains 15 residues. J was trimmed by 5 bases and V by 5 bases; bases with no gene match: 6. Germline assignment: CDR1 SGHAT and CDR2 FQDESV (reference sequence). In DNA form, the CDR3 reads TGTGCCAGCAGCCCGGGACAGGGCAGAAATGAAAAACTGTTTTTT. The encoded protein is CASSPGQGRNEKLFF.

This rearrangement joins TRBV27 to TRBJ2-1; tentative D call: TRBD1 (5 bases). The CDR3 is 16 residues long. Germline CDR1 MNHEY, CDR2 SMNVEV (reference sequence). V lost 4 bases to trimming and J lost 2 bases, with 15 bases between them. CDR3 loop: CASSSQATRPYNEQFF. Here the CDR3 DNA reads TGTGCCAGCAGTTCACAGGCTACCAGACCCTACAATGAGCAGTTCTTC.

A few counts support this clone. V is TRBV29-1 and J is TRBJ1-2, with D unclear. Germline V CDR1 and CDR2: SQVTM, ANQGSEA. V gave up 3 bases and J gave up 2 bases, with 10 bases separating them. The CDR3 is made up of 13 amino acids. The CDR3, as DNA: TGCAGCGTTGACCGGGGTTCCAACTATGGCTACACCTTC. Translated: CSVDRGSNYGYTF. Filled out from reference TRBV29-1 and TRBJ1-2, the complete variable domain reads SAVISQKPSRDICQRGTSLTIQCQVDSQVTMMFWYRQQPGQSLTLIATANQGSEATYESGFVIDKFPISRPNLTFSTLTVSNMSPEDSSIYLCSVDRGSNYGYTFGSGTRLTVV.

This clone was detected a few times. The V call is TRBV6-5, the J call TRBJ2-2, with 14 bases identical to TRBD2. CDR1 and CDR2 (germline): MNHEY, SVGAGI. V trimming: 7 bases; J trimming: 9 bases; junction bases outside the gene matches: 7. The CDR3 consists of 15 residues. Here the CDR3 reads CASTARTSGRRELFF. The CDR3 DNA follows: TGTGCCAGCACCGCCCGGACTAGCGGGAGGCGGGAGCTGTTTTTT.

The chain carries TRBV12-1 and TRBJ1-4. TRBV12-1 is assigned pseudogene status. The CDR3 covers 16 residues. The CDR3 sequence: CAARRGPPVTNEKLFF. The CDR3 nucleotides read TGTGCCGCCCGGCGGGGGCCCCCGGTGACTAATGAAAAACTGTTTTTT.

Here the CDR3 DNA reads TGTGCCTGGAGTGTAGCTAGCGGCCTGATATCTACGCAGTATTTT. Amino acid sequence: CAWSVASGLISTQYF. The chain links TRBV30 to TRBJ2-3; 7 positions match TRBD2. CDR1 is GTSNPN and CDR2 is SVGIG in the germline V gene (reference sequence). J was trimmed by 8 bases and V by 0 bases; bases with no gene match: 11. The CDR3 has 15 residues.

Notes on this clone: Different DNA sequences within this sample yield the same CDR3. The genes are TRBV9 and TRBJ2-3; 7 nucleotides agree with TRBD2. The germline V gene encodes CDR1 SGDLS and CDR2 YYNGEE. With 4 bases clipped from V and 2 bases from J, the junction kept 4 bases outside the gene matches. This CDR3 has 14 amino acids. The CDR3 reads CASSLAGDTDTQYF. The CDR3 bases are TGTGCCAGCAGCTTGGCGGGAGACACAGATACGCAGTATTTT.

J is TRBJ2-7 and V is TRBV6-5, with 10 nucleotides matching TRBD1. V gave up 8 bases and J gave up 2 bases; unmatched junction bases: 6. The length of the CDR3 is 14 residues. Germline CDR1 is MNHEY and CDR2 is SVGAGI. The CDR3 here is CASRRDRGTYEQYF. The CDR3 DNA reads as TGTGCCAGCCGCCGGGACAGGGGCACCTACGAGCAGTACTTC.

Only a few counts were recorded for this clone. This chain links TRBV29-1 with TRBJ1-4, with D possibly TRBD1 on 5 matching bases. The CDR3 extends over 12 amino acids. The germline V gene encodes CDR1 SQVTM and CDR2 ANQGSEA. V gave up 4 bases and J gave up 8 bases, with 11 bases separating them. Here the CDR3 reads CSVGQGGEKLFF. The CDR3, as DNA: TGCAGCGTTGGCCAGGGTGGAGAAAAACTGTTTTTT.

This clone was seen a few times. The CDR3 region is CSHTPATGYETQYF. CDR3 coding DNA: TGCAGCCACACCCCAGCGACAGGGTACGAGACCCAGTACTTC. The rearrangement uses TRBV29-1 and TRBJ2-5, with 7 nucleotides matching TRBD1. The V and J ends lost 8 bases and 5 bases, in that order; junction bases with no gene match: 14. CDR1 is SQVTM and CDR2 is ANQGSEA in the germline V gene. The length of the CDR3 is 14 residues.

V is TRBV6-5 and J is TRBJ1-5; no clear D gene. V was shortened by 0 bases and J by 6 bases, with 9 bases between the two germline ends. CDR3 length equals 14 residues. Germline V gene data show CDR1 as MNHEY and CDR2 as SVGAGI. CDR3 coding DNA: TGTGCCAGCAGTTACTCGACCGGGTCTCAGCCCCAGCATTTT. Its translation: CASSYSTGSQPQHF.

The V and J genes are TRBV7-8 and TRBJ1-1; D remains ambiguous. CDR1 is SGHVS and CDR2 is FQNEAQ in the germline V gene. The CDR3 sequence is 14 residues long. V shed 5 bases and J shed 4 bases, with 14 bases lying between them. The chain's CDR3 is CASSLSYGSTEAFF. CDR3 sequence (DNA): TGTGCCAGCAGCCTCAGCTACGGGTCCACTGAAGCTTTCTTT.

This rearrangement joins TRBV28 to TRBJ2-7; the match to TRBD2 covers 9 bases. Germline V gene data show CDR1 as MDHEN and CDR2 as SYDVKM. V trimming: 4 bases; J trimming: 4 bases; junction bases outside the gene matches: 5. The CDR3 runs 14 residues. This chain's CDR3 is CASSSVAGEYEQYF. The CDR3 DNA is TGTGCCAGCAGTTCGGTAGCGGGAGAATACGAGCAGTACTTC.

The V and J genes are TRBV12-2 and TRBJ1-3; the table calls TRBD1, which could not be checked here. TRBV12-2 is designated a pseudogene. This CDR3 has 17 amino acids. Written as DNA, the CDR3 is TGTGCAAGTCGCTTAGCGAGTCAGGGAAAGGGTGGAAACACCATATATTTT. It yields the protein CASRLASQGKGGNTIYF.